A selection of T cell receptor beta chains follows, all from one sample in a study of T cells generated in artificial thymic organoids. Via MiXCR, TCRdb re-called the 5' RACE reads, giving one row per CDR3 protein. The table has 6,000 to 8,000 distinct CDR3 sequences, under 30% seen once; the top ten hold 2.5% to 3.5%. The antigens for these receptors are not known. The source material was naive CD8+ T cells grown in artificial thymic organoids from cord blood stem and progenitor cells. The receptors come from a human donor who gave cord blood stem cells for thymic organoid culture, a cardiac surgery patient who gave postnatal thymus, or a blood donor (not recorded which). CDR3s include the opening cysteine and the closing phenylalanine or tryptophan. D genes are given only for firm matches. Clone sizes are given selectively: once, few, many, or a class where the clone is expanded.

cdr3_nt: TGCGCCAGCAGTCAATTCGAGGGGGGTCCCACTGAAGCTTTCTTT; cdr3_aa: CASSQFEGGPTEAFF; d_call: NA; j_call: TRBJ1-1; clone_size: medium-sized; v_call: TRBV23-1
cdr3_nt: TGTGCCAGCTCACCCTGGACAGGGGGCACTGGGGCCAACGTCCTGACTTTC; cdr3_aa: CASSPWTGGTGANVLTF; d_call: TRBD1; j_call: TRBJ2-6; clone_size: NA; v_call: TRBV18
cdr3_nt: TGTGCCAGCAGTCAACCCCGGGACAGGGGGAAGACCCAGTACTTC; cdr3_aa: CASSQPRDRGKTQYF; d_call: TRBD1; j_call: TRBJ2-5; clone_size: NA; v_call: TRBV28
cdr3_nt: TGTGCCAGCAGCGTCACAGGGGACAATGAGCAGTTCTTC; cdr3_aa: CASSVTGDNEQFF; d_call: TRBD1; j_call: TRBJ2-1; clone_size: NA; v_call: TRBV7-9
cdr3_nt: TGCAGTGCTAGAGATGGCAGGGGGGTATCCACAGATACGCAGTATTTT; cdr3_aa: CSARDGRGVSTDTQYF; d_call: NA; j_call: TRBJ2-3; clone_size: NA; v_call: TRBV20-1
cdr3_nt: TGCGCCAGCAGCCAAGGGGGTTGGAACACTGAAGCTTTCTTT; cdr3_aa: CASSQGGWNTEAFF; d_call: NA; j_call: TRBJ1-1; clone_size: NA; v_call: TRBV4-3
cdr3_nt: TGCGCCAGCAGCCAAGAATGTCCGCTAGCGATAGGGAACAATGAGCAGTTCTTC; cdr3_aa: CASSQECPLAIGNNEQFF; d_call: NA; j_call: TRBJ2-1; clone_size: NA; v_call: TRBV4-1
cdr3_nt: TGTGCCACCAGTGTGCAGGGAGTGGGGCAAGAGACCCAGTACTTC; cdr3_aa: CATSVQGVGQETQYF; d_call: NA; j_call: TRBJ2-5; clone_size: medium-sized; v_call: TRBV24-1
cdr3_nt: TGTGCCATCAGTGAGCCGTCGGAGACCCAGTACTTC; cdr3_aa: CAISEPSETQYF; d_call: NA; j_call: TRBJ2-5; clone_size: NA; v_call: TRBV10-3
cdr3_nt: TGCGCCAGCAGCCACATTATCTTAGGGGTTGGCGGCTACACCTTC; cdr3_aa: CASSHIILGVGGYTF; d_call: NA; j_call: TRBJ1-2; clone_size: NA; v_call: TRBV4-3
cdr3_nt: TGTGCCAGCAGTGGAAAGGGACTAGCTCCACATGAGCAGTTCTTC; cdr3_aa: CASSGKGLAPHEQFF; d_call: TRBD2; j_call: TRBJ2-1; clone_size: NA; v_call: TRBV2
cdr3_nt: TGTGCCAGCAGTTACTCGGGCAGGGACCTCTATGGCTACACCTTC; cdr3_aa: CASSYSGRDLYGYTF; d_call: NA; j_call: TRBJ1-2; clone_size: medium-sized; v_call: TRBV6-5
cdr3_nt: TGCAGTGCTACCCGGAAAAGCACGCAGTATTTT; cdr3_aa: CSATRKSTQYF; d_call: NA; j_call: TRBJ2-3; clone_size: few; v_call: TRBV20-1
cdr3_nt: TGTGCCTGGAGTCCCTGGTGCGGCCGCACAGATACGCAGTATTTT; cdr3_aa: CAWSPWCGRTDTQYF; d_call: NA; j_call: TRBJ2-3; clone_size: medium-sized; v_call: TRBV30
cdr3_nt: TGCGCCAGCAGCTCTCTACTAGCGGGGAAATACGAGCAGTACTTC; cdr3_aa: CASSSLLAGKYEQYF; d_call: TRBD2; j_call: TRBJ2-7; clone_size: NA; v_call: TRBV5-1
cdr3_nt: TGTGCCAGCAGTTACATTTTTATTACAGGTGGTGACTATGGCTACACCTTC; cdr3_aa: CASSYIFITGGDYGYTF; d_call: NA; j_call: TRBJ1-2; clone_size: medium-sized; v_call: TRBV6-6
cdr3_nt: TGTGCCAGCAGTCCGACAGGGATAATCGCTACGGGAGAGCAGTACTTC; cdr3_aa: CASSPTGIIATGEQYF; d_call: TRBD1; j_call: TRBJ2-7; clone_size: once; v_call: TRBV27
cdr3_nt: TGCGCCAGCAGCCAAGATAAGGAACACGACTACGAGCAGTACTTC; cdr3_aa: CASSQDKEHDYEQYF; d_call: NA; j_call: TRBJ2-7; clone_size: NA; v_call: TRBV4-3
cdr3_nt: TGTGCCAGCAGCCAAGGGGGGAACACTGAAGCTTTCTTT; cdr3_aa: CASSQGGNTEAFF; d_call: NA; j_call: TRBJ1-1; clone_size: NA; v_call: TRBV4-2
cdr3_nt: TGTGCCATCAGCCTCGGGGGCCCTAGCACAGATACGCAGTATTTT; cdr3_aa: CAISLGGPSTDTQYF; d_call: NA; j_call: TRBJ2-3; clone_size: NA; v_call: TRBV10-3